This TCR beta chain was retrieved from a study of T cells after yellow fever vaccination. The sample holds a few counts of this clonotype. CDR1 and CDR2 (germline): SQVTM, ANQGSEA. The CDR3 has 14 residues. Between the trimmed V and J ends, which lost 4 bases and 2 bases, there was a span of 14 bases. TCRdb analysed the 5' RACE reads with MiXCR anew, one entry per CDR3 protein. Seen here are 150,000 to 200,000 distinct CDR3 sequences, 8% to 13% observed once, and the top ten hold about 38%. This clonotype originated in a man aged 18-30 years who received the YFV17D yellow fever vaccine. V is TRBV29-1 and J is TRBJ1-1; D remains ambiguous. The source was CD8+ T cells sorted from PBMCs, collected 15 days after the yellow fever booster vaccination. The CDR3 nucleotides read TGCAGCGTTGCCTCTCGTGGCATTAACACTGAAGCTTTCTTT. This gives the protein CSVASRGINTEAFF. Variable domain in full (rest from reference TRBV29-1 and TRBJ1-1): SAVISQKPSRDICQRGTSLTIQCQVDSQVTMMFWYRQQPGQSLTLIATANQGSEATYESGFVIDKFPISRPNLTFSTLTVSNMSPEDSSIYLCSVASRGINTEAFFGQGTRLTVV.